This T cell receptor (beta chain) emerged from a study of blood T cell repertoires in COVID-19. Across the whole study: Samples of COVID-19 (acute and convalescent) were obtained from the United States, Italy and Spain. The cDNA or gDNA used as material had been derived from T cells, B-cell-depleted T cells, or PBMCs.

V gave up 0 bases and J gave up 5 bases, with 20 bases separating them. This CDR3 spans 17 amino acids. Germline CDR1 reads MGHRA; CDR2 reads YSYEKL. Original analysis: Reference gene primer amplification gave nucleated cell count estimates. Generated by immunoSEQ multiplex PCR, the TCRdb table keeps only in-frame clones and is missing some. V and J calls and clone size follow that table, whereas D and trimming were derived from the DNA. This sample has about 87,000 clones, with 70% to 90% found just once. The chain combines TRBV4-1 with TRBJ2-7, with D maybe TRBD2 (7 bases). Sequenced: peripheral blood. The sequence came from a human donor with acute or convalescent COVID-19. The donor label of this sample is uncertain. CDR3 sequence (DNA): TGCGCCAGCAGCCAAGAGAGAGGTGGGGGGGGCCTGGACGAGCAGTACTTC. Protein: CASSQERGGGGLDEQYF.